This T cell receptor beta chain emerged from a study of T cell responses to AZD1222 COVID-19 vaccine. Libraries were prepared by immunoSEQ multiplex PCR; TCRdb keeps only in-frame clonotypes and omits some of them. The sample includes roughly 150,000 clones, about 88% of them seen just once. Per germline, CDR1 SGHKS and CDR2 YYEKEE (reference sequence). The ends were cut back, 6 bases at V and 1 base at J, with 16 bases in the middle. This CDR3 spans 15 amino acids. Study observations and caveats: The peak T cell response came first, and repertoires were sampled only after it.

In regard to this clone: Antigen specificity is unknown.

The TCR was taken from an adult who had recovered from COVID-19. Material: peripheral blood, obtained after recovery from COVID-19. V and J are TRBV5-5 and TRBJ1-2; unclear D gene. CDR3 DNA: TGTGCCAGCACCCTACTGGACCCTCGTAACTATGGCTACACCTTC. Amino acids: CASTLLDPRNYGYTF.